This TCR beta chain was documented in a study of T-cell reconstitution after alpha-beta-depleted transplantation in children. Unique molecular identifiers tagged the TCRbeta library. TCRdb itself ran the PCR reads through MiXCR, one entry per CDR3 protein. The sample consists of some 490,000 distinct CDR3 sequences, around 12% of them appearing once. This clonotype was detected many times. The TCR originated in a human donor who donated a stem cell graft to a child with combined immunodeficiency. The sequences come from PBMCs from the stem cell graft donor, collected from the stem cell graft.

The CDR3 loop is CASSYGGTEAFF. The CDR3 DNA reads as TGTGCCAGCAGTTACGGGGGCACTGAAGCTTTCTTT. V usage is TRBV6-5 and J usage is TRBJ1-1; D is possibly TRBD1 (5 bases). Germline V gene data show CDR1 as MNHEY and CDR2 as SVGAGI. V dropped 2 bases and J dropped 4 bases, with 5 bases sitting between them. This CDR3 has 12 residues.